The clone carrying this T cell receptor beta chain is a singleton in its sample. Germline assignment: CDR1 SNHLY and CDR2 FYNNEI. V lost 8 bases, J lost 6 bases, and 23 bases lay in between. The CDR3 is 15 residues long. This specimen belongs to a study of blood T cell repertoires in COVID-19. Turning to the study itself: The samples span acute and convalescent COVID-19 from the United States, Italy and Spain. PBMCs, B-cell-depleted T cells, or T cells provided the cDNA or gDNA that made up the material.

Original analysis: Amplifying reference gene primers gave estimates of nucleated cell counts. Sequencing was performed with immunoSEQ multiplex PCR; in TCRdb, only in-frame clones are kept and a portion is missing. V and J calls plus clone size are reproduced from that table; the DNA served to infer D and trimming. The sample has about 150,000 clones; 84% are singletons. The receptor was isolated from a human donor in a cohort sampled during active COVID-19. The sequenced material came from peripheral blood. V is TRBV2 and J is TRBJ2-7; D might be TRBD1 (5 bases). The CDR3 DNA reads TGTGCCAGCTGCGCTGACAGCTTTCGAGTCAGCGAGCAGTACTTC. Amino acids: CASCADSFRVSEQYF.